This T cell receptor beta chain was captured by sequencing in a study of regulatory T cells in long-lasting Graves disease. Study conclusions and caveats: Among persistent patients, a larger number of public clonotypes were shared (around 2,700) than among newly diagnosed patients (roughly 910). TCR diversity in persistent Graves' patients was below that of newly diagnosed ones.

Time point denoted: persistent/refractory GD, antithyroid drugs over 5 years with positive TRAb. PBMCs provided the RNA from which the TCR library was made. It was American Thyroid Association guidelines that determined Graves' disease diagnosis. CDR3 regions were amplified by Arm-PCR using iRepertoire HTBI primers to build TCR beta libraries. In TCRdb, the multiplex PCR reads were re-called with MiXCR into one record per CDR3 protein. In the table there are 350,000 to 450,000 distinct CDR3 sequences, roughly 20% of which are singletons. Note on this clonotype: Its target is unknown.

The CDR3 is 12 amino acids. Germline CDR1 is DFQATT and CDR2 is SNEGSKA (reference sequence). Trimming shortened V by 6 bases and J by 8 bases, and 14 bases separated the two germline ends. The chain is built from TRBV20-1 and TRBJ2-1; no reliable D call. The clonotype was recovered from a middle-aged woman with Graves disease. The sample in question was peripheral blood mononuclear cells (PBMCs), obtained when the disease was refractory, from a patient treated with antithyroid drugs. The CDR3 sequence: CSATTSGYEQFF. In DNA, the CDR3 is TGCAGTGCCACGACCTCGGGTTATGAGCAGTTCTTC.